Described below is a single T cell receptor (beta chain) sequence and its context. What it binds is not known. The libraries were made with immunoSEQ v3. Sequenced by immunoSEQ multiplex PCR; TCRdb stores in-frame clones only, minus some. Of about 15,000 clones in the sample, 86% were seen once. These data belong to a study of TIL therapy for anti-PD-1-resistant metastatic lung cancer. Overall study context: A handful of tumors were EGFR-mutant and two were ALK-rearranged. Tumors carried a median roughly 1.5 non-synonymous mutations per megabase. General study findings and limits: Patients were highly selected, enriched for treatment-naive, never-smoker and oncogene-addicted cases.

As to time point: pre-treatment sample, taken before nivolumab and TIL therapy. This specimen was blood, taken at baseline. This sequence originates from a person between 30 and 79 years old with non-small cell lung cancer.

CDR3 protein: CASITRDRGNTGELFF. In DNA form, the CDR3 reads TGTGCCAGCATTACCCGGGACAGGGGAAACACCGGGGAGCTGTTTTTT. V usage is TRBV2 and J usage is TRBJ2-2, with TRBD1 identical over 10 bases. V dropped 7 bases and J dropped 2; count of bases not matched to a gene: 7. This CDR3 has 16 residues. In germline, CDR1 is SNHLY, CDR2 FYNNEI.